The 8 T cell receptor beta chains reported below all come from one sample, sequenced in a study of cytomegalovirus exposure and HLA in healthy donors. The PCR contained 60 Vbeta and 13 Jbeta primers. Repertoires were generated with immunoSEQ multiplex PCR, while TCRdb's copy carries only in-frame clones and drops some. The sample has under 150,000 clones; 70% to 80% are singletons. Input material: PBMCs. Receptors were obtained from a male donor in good health and CMV-seronegative.

This sequence joins TRBV27 and TRBJ1-1, with 7 bases matching TRBD1. Germline V lookup: CDR1 MNHEY, CDR2 SMNVEV (reference sequence). The CDR3 is 14 amino acids. The junction had 5 bases not matched to a gene; V was cut back by 7 bases and J by 0 bases. The CDR3 nucleotides are TGTGCCAGCACTAAGACAGGGCTGAACACTGAAGCTTTCTTT. This translates into CASTKTGLNTEAFF.

This chain connects TRBV6-5 to TRBJ1-2; D gene uncertain. The germline gives CDR1 MNHEY, CDR2 SVGAGI. The V and J ends lost 6 bases and 4 bases respectively, with 9 bases between them. This CDR3 spans 12 amino acids. Here the CDR3 reads CASSPGTYGYTF. CDR3 sequence (DNA): TGTGCCAGCAGCCCAGGCACCTATGGCTACACCTTC.

The rearrangement links TRBV5-1 to TRBJ2-6, with D unresolved. V shed 0 bases and J shed 1 base, with 5 bases lying between them. Germline V gives CDR1 SGHRS, CDR2 YFSETQ. This CDR3 spans 15 amino acids. The CDR3 DNA sequence: TGCGCCAGCAGCTTGGGAGAATCTGGGGCCAACGTCCTGACTTTC. As protein: CASSLGESGANVLTF.

The rearrangement uses TRBV5-1 and TRBJ2-1; TRBD2 might be the D (5 bases). The CDR3 is 13 residues long. Germline CDR1 is SGHRS and CDR2 is YFSETQ. The ends were cut back, 0 bases at V and 5 bases at J, with 6 bases in the middle. The CDR3 sequence is CASSLDGDNEQFF. Here the CDR3 DNA reads TGCGCCAGCAGCTTGGACGGGGACAATGAGCAGTTCTTC.

As regards this clone: This specimen includes other DNA sequences encoding the same CDR3. This rearrangement joins TRBV27 to TRBJ2-7, with TRBD1 matching over 7 bases. The CDR3 sequence is 13 residues long. V dropped 2 bases and J dropped 4; count of bases not matched to a gene: 2. Germline assignment: CDR1 MNHEY and CDR2 SMNVEV (reference sequence). The CDR3 is CASSLGRGYEQYF. For the CDR3, the DNA is TGTGCCAGCAGTTTAGGCAGGGGGTACGAGCAGTACTTC.

This rearrangement joins TRBV9 to TRBJ2-1; TRBD2 matches at 8 bases. V lost 2 bases to trimming and J lost 4 bases; unmatched junction nucleotides: 5. This CDR3 region has 15 residues. In germline, CDR1 is SGDLS, CDR2 YYNGEE. CDR3: CASSVGRGGYNEQFF. CDR3 bases: TGTGCCAGCAGCGTCGGACGGGGGGGTTACAATGAGCAGTTCTTC.

V usage is TRBV2 and J usage is TRBJ2-2; TRBD1 matches 8 bases. The CDR3 is 15 amino acids. Germline assignment: CDR1 SNHLY and CDR2 FYNNEI. V lost 3 bases and J lost 5; bases outside the gene matches: 5. The CDR3 loop reads CASSETGAGTGELFF. The CDR3 DNA is TGTGCCAGCAGTGAGACAGGGGCAGGAACCGGGGAGCTGTTTTTT.

V usage is TRBV2 and J usage is TRBJ1-4; D unclear. CDR1 is SNHLY and CDR2 is FYNNEI in the germline V gene. V gave up 6 bases and J gave up 4 bases, with 12 bases separating them. The CDR3 contains 14 residues. The CDR3 region is CASREGSRNEKLFF. The CDR3, as DNA: TGTGCCAGCAGGGAGGGCAGCCGTAATGAAAAACTGTTTTTT.